This is a list of T cell receptor beta chains from one sample in a study of blood T cell repertoires in COVID-19. The assay was immunoSEQ multiplex PCR, and TCRdb's table has in-frame clones only and misses some. The repertoire holds some 330,000 clones, 85% to 90% seen once, with under 5% in the top ten. The source material was peripheral blood. These receptors were obtained from a woman aged 50 to 60 with active or convalescent COVID-19. CDR3s include the opening cysteine and the closing phenylalanine or tryptophan. The D gene is left open where the match is weak. Clone size is stated in some rows and not others, as once, few, many or a class when expanded.

d_gene,v_gene,abundance,j_gene,CDR3nt,CDR3aa
TRBD1,TRBV6-5,once,TRBJ1-5,TGTGCCAGCAGTACCCGACAGGGTAATCAGCCCCAGCATTTT,CASSTRQGNQPQHF
TRBD1,TRBV9,-,TRBJ1-4,TGTGCCAGCAACAGGGGTGTGACTAATGAAAAACTGTTTTTT,CASNRGVTNEKLFF
-,TRBV2,-,TRBJ1-1,TGTGCCAGCAGTGAAGGCAGGAGGAAAACTGAAGCTTTCTTT,CASSEGRRKTEAFF
TRBD2,TRBV5-4,-,TRBJ2-1,TGTGCCAGCAGCCCCCAAGCGGGATCGTCGTACAATGAGCAGTTCTTC,CASSPQAGSSYNEQFF
TRBD1,TRBV19,-,TRBJ1-2,TGTGCCAGTAGTACCAAGACAAACAGGGGACGGGGCTATGGCTACACCTTC,CASSTKTNRGRGYGYTF
-,TRBV6-5,-,TRBJ1-2,TGTGCCAGCAGAGGAGGGAGGGCTGGCTACACCTTC,CASRGGRAGYTF
TRBD2,TRBV25-1,-,TRBJ2-3,TGTGCCAGCAGGCCCGCAACTAGCGGGAGGGGTGTAGATACGCAGTATTTT,CASRPATSGRGVDTQYF
TRBD1,TRBV19,-,TRBJ1-6,TGTGCCAGTAGTCCACGGGACAGGGGTTCACCCCTCCACTTT,CASSPRDRGSPLHF
TRBD1,TRBV28,-,TRBJ2-7,TGTGCCAGCAGCCCCGGGACAGGGAGATACGAGCAGTACTTC,CASSPGTGRYEQYF
TRBD1,TRBV30,-,TRBJ2-3,TGTGCCTGGAGTCAGGAGAAGGGGGCGGACCATGGATTT,CAWSQEKGADHGF
TRBD2,TRBV5-1,-,TRBJ2-7,TGCGCCAGCAGCTTGACCAGCGGGGGCACCTACGAGCAGTACTTC,CASSLTSGGTYEQYF
TRBD2,TRBV29-1,-,TRBJ2-1,TGCAGCGTTGGAGCGGGAGTTCCCCTAGACTCCTACAATGAGCAGTTCTTC,CSVGAGVPLDSYNEQFF
TRBD1,TRBV4-3,-,TRBJ1-6,TGCGCCAGCAGCCAAGGGGACAGTTCACCCCTCCACTTT,CASSQGDSSPLHF
TRBD1,TRBV4-2,-,TRBJ1-5,TGTGCCAGCAGCTCAGGACAGGGGGTAAGTCAGCCCCAGCATTTT,CASSSGQGVSQPQHF
-,TRBV14,-,TRBJ1-2,TGTGCCAGCAGCCAAGGAACCGAATTCGGGTATGGCTACACCTTC,CASSQGTEFGYGYTF
-,TRBV12-3/TRBV12-4,-,TRBJ1-2,TGTGCCAGCAGTTCAACAGGGTCCTGGGGCTACACCTTC,CASSSTGSWGYTF
TRBD2,TRBV6-2/TRBV6-3,-,TRBJ2-1,TGTGCCAGCAGTTCCTACCAGCGGGGTATGCATGAGCAGTTCTTC,CASSSYQRGMHEQFF
TRBD1,TRBV7-9,-,TRBJ2-5,TGTGCCAGCAGCCTAAACCGGGACAGGAGAGAGACCCAGTACTTC,CASSLNRDRRETQYF
-,TRBV27,few,TRBJ1-2,TGTGCCAGCAGTTTATCTAGGGGGACGGTTAACTATGGCTACACCTTC,CASSLSRGTVNYGYTF
-,TRBV9,-,TRBJ2-2,TGTGCCAGCAGCACCCGACAAAACACCGGGGAGCTGTTTTTT,CASSTRQNTGELFF
TRBD1,TRBV27,once,TRBJ2-3,TGTGCCAGCCTGACCGGGACAGGGGTGACAGATACGCAGTATTTT,CASLTGTGVTDTQYF
-,TRBV6-5,once,TRBJ1-1,TGTGCCAGCAGTTTCCTCTACCGGGAGGACACTGAAGCTTTCTTT,CASSFLYREDTEAFF
TRBD2,TRBV2,-,TRBJ2-1,TGTGCCAGCAGCGCTAGCGGGGGGGCCTACAATGAGCAGTTCTTC,CASSASGGAYNEQFF
-,TRBV15,-,TRBJ1-2,TGTGCCACCAGCAGAGCGGGGGGGAATGGCTACACCTTC,CATSRAGGNGYTF
TRBD1,TRBV10-3,-,TRBJ1-2,TGTGCCGCCCAGGGACAGCAGAACTATGGCTACACCTTC,CAAQGQQNYGYTF
TRBD1,TRBV30,-,TRBJ1-5,TGTGCCTGGGGACAGGCGTTCAGTCAGCCCCAGCATTTT,CAWGQAFSQPQHF